This T cell receptor (beta chain) stems from a study of shared clonotypes between healthy human individuals. Background on the study: Participating donors consisted of a couple of women and a few men aged 18 to 49.

The protocol was immunoSEQ multiplex PCR, while the TCRdb copy is restricted to in-frame clones and leaves out a portion. The sample gives over a million clones, 95% to 99% of which show up once; roughly 0.42% is in the top ten. This clone was seen only once. The V gene's germline CDR1 is MNHNY and CDR2 SVGAGI (reference sequence). This CDR3 contains 14 residues. V was clipped by 7 bases and J by 0 bases, with 12 bases between them. The TCR comes from a man aged 25 to 40 in good health. The rearrangement joins TRBV6-6 to TRBJ2-5; weak D call: TRBD2 (6 bases). Sequencing was done on a sample of naive CD4+ T cells sorted from blood. Regarding subset: CD45RA+ positively selected. The CDR3 coding sequence is TGTGCCAGCACGGGAGCTATGTACCAAGAGACCCAGTACTTC. Translating gives CASTGAMYQETQYF.